A single sample is the source of the 24 T cell receptor beta chains below, sequenced in a study of Graves' ophthalmopathy and Graves' hyperthyroidism. RNA transcripts served as template for amplifying TCR beta CDR3 sequences. A first-round RT-PCR used HTBI primers, followed by a second-round multiplex PCR. TCRdb fed the multiplex PCR reads into MiXCR, producing one record per CDR3 protein. The sample has around 1.1 million distinct CDR3 sequences, about two fifths seen once. Material: peripheral blood or thyroid tissue (not recorded which). These receptor sequences come from an adult man with Graves' hyperthyroidism.

This clonotype was found many times. The chain couples TRBV19 to TRBJ1-5, with D maybe TRBD1 (6 bases). The CDR3 extends over 13 amino acids. The germline V gene has CDR1 LNHDA and CDR2 SQIVND (reference sequence). Trimming cost V 1 base and J 6 bases, with 7 bases left between them. CDR3 region: CASSIGTVQPQHF. CDR3 nucleotides: TGTGCCAGTAGTATAGGGACAGTTCAGCCCCAGCATTTT.

This clonotype was seen at least ten times. This chain links TRBV29-1 with TRBJ2-7, with a weak D call TRBD2 (7 bases). Germline V gene data show CDR1 as SQVTM and CDR2 as ANQGSEA. V dropped 5 bases and J dropped 5 bases, with 13 bases sitting between them. This CDR3 region has 12 residues. The CDR3: CSVRGGSDEQYF. DNA of the CDR3: TGCAGCGTTAGGGGGGGTTCTGACGAGCAGTACTTC.

This clonotype was recorded many times. DNA for the CDR3: TGTGCCACCAGTCACTCCGGGCGCCGGGGCACCGGGGAGCTGTTTTTT. Translating it yields CATSHSGRRGTGELFF. This sequence joins TRBV24-1 and TRBJ2-2; possibly TRBD2 for D (5 bases). Germline CDR1 reads KGHDR; CDR2 reads SFDVKD. CDR3 size: 16 residues. V lost 6 bases and J 4 bases, leaving 17 bases between the germline ends.

In this sample, this clonotype turned up many times. The CDR3 DNA sequence: TGTGCCACCAGCAGGGCTTCTAGCGGTAAAGAGACCCAGTACTTC. Its protein is CATSRASSGKETQYF. The chain couples TRBV15 to TRBJ2-5, with 7 bases that match TRBD2. CDR1 and CDR2 (germline): LNHNV, YYDKDF (reference sequence). V trimming: 3 bases; J trimming: 3 bases; junction bases outside the gene matches: 7. The CDR3 is 15 residues long.

The CDR3 reads CASSLQAAGVPEQYF. The CDR3 nucleotides read TGTGCCAGCAGCCTACAGGCAGCGGGAGTTCCCGAGCAGTACTTC. V gene TRBV7-2 combines with J gene TRBJ2-7; 8 bases agree with TRBD2. Trimming removed 5 bases from V and 6 bases from J; junction bases left unmatched: 12. CDR3 size: 15 residues. The germline V gene has CDR1 SGHTA and CDR2 FQGNSA.

This clonotype was seen a single time. A read error may account for a junction end that differs from germline. In nucleotides, the CDR3 is TGTGCCAGCAGCCGCCGGGACAGGGGGCATGACTATGGCTACACCTTC. It yields the protein CASSRRDRGHDYGYTF. The chain links TRBV10-2 to TRBJ1-2; TRBD1 agrees at 12 bases. The CDR3 length is 16 residues. The germline V gene encodes CDR1 WSHSY and CDR2 SAAADI.

This clonotype has a count of ten or more. The V gene is TRBV7-9, the J gene TRBJ2-7; D is possibly TRBD1 (6 bases). The germline CDR1 and CDR2 sequences are SEHNR and FQNEAQ (reference sequence). The CDR3 covers 15 residues. The germline V and J ends were trimmed by 5 bases and 0 bases, with 14 bases remaining between them. The CDR3 sequence: CASSGTPGASYEQYF. The CDR3 coding sequence is TGTGCCAGCAGCGGGACACCAGGGGCCTCCTACGAGCAGTACTTC.

The table lists this clonotype with many counts. Its ends do not fully match the called genes, so a read error is possible. The CDR3 here is CASSPTGGTEAFF. In DNA form, the CDR3 reads TGTGCCAGCAGTCCCACCGGGGGTACTGAAGCTTTCTTT. The chain combines TRBV4-3 with TRBJ1-1, with a weak D call TRBD1 (5 bases). Germline V gene lookup returns CDR1 LGHNA and CDR2 YSLEER. This CDR3 is 13 amino acids long.

This clonotype was seen many times. This chain joins TRBV9 and TRBJ2-5, with 8 bases identical to TRBD2. Germline V CDR1 and CDR2: SGDLS, YYNGEE. The CDR3 consists of 14 residues. V shed 6 bases, J shed 3 bases, and the junction held 7 bases outside the gene matches. This CDR3 reads CASTEDGGEETQYF. The CDR3 DNA reads TGTGCCAGCACAGAAGACGGGGGGGAAGAGACCCAGTACTTC.

This clonotype was detected ten times or more. CDR3: CASRNTRGGAYEQYF. For the CDR3, the DNA is TGTGCCAGCAGAAACACGCGGGGGGGAGCCTACGAGCAGTACTTC. The V gene is TRBV7-9, the J gene TRBJ2-7; 9 bases are shared with TRBD2. This CDR3 region has 15 residues. The germline CDR1 and CDR2 sequences are SEHNR and FQNEAQ (reference sequence). Unmatched junction bases numbered 8, after V lost 6 bases and J lost 2 bases.

V gene TRBV25-1 combines with J gene TRBJ2-7; D may be TRBD2 (5 bases). CDR3 length equals 14 residues. Per the germline V gene, CDR1 is MGHDK and CDR2 is SYGVNS. V shed 3 bases and J shed 5 bases, with 14 bases lying between them. Here the CDR3 reads CASSDGNTGDEQYF. The CDR3 DNA reads TGTGCCAGCAGTGACGGAAATACCGGGGACGAGCAGTACTTC.

This clonotype was counted many times. V and J are TRBV11-2 and TRBJ1-6; tentative D call: TRBD1 (6 bases). V was clipped by 1 base and J by 5 bases, with 18 bases between them. This CDR3 spans 18 amino acids. Germline V gives CDR1 SGHAT, CDR2 FQNNGV. The CDR3 is CASSLAQPGQLNNSPLHF. CDR3 nucleotide sequence: TGTGCCAGCAGCTTAGCCCAACCCGGACAGCTGAATAATTCACCCCTCCACTTT.

This clonotype was seen many times. CDR3: CASSSLEGDSLRGTEAFF. The CDR3 DNA reads as TGTGCCAGCAGTTCCCTCGAGGGGGACAGCCTTCGGGGCACTGAAGCTTTCTTT. The chain recombines TRBV25-1 with TRBJ1-1; the match to TRBD1 covers 7 bases. The CDR3 is 18 amino acids. CDR1 is MGHDK and CDR2 is SYGVNS in the germline V gene. The V segment lost 5 bases and the J segment 4 bases; nucleotides outside the gene matches: 19.

This clonotype was detected ten times or more. The CDR3 loop is CAIRATGEGSEKLFF. The CDR3 bases are TGTGCCATCAGAGCAACAGGGGAGGGTAGTGAAAAACTGTTTTTT. The V gene is TRBV10-3, the J gene TRBJ1-4; 7 positions match TRBD1. The ends lost 6 bases at V and 7 bases at J; junction bases unmatched: 11. The CDR3 is 15 amino acids. Looked up from germline, CDR1 is ENHRY and CDR2 is SYGVKD.

Note on this clonotype: A much larger clone differs by one base, so this may be a read error. The chain links TRBV7-9 to TRBJ1-5; 8 bases align to TRBD1. V was clipped by 4 bases and J by 3 bases; unmatched bases: 2. This CDR3 spans 14 amino acids. CDR1 is SEHNR and CDR2 is FQNEAQ in the germline V gene (reference sequence). The DNA of the CDR3 is TGTGCCAGCAGCTCACAGGGGGACAATCAGCCCCAGCATTTT. It specifies CASSSQGDNQPQHF.

On this clonotype itself: Since no conserved phenylalanine or tryptophan closes the CDR3, a read error is the likely cause. Because the CDR3's place on the DNA is in doubt, the DNA is left out and the CDR3 is given as listed by TCRdb. The chain links TRBV10-3 to TRBJ2-2; the table's D call of TRBD1 was not tested on the DNA. Inclusive of both ends, the CDR3 amounts to 12 amino acids. CDR1 is ENHRY, CDR2 SYGVKD, per germline. The CDR3: CAIRESTGATGH.

This clonotype was seen repeatedly, ten times or more. One junction end does not reproduce the germline sequence, and a read error may be involved. This rearrangement joins TRBV10-3 to TRBJ1-2; D perhaps matches TRBD1 (5 bases). Germline-derived CDR1 and CDR2 are ENHRY and SYGVKD. This CDR3 has 15 amino acids. The CDR3 sequence is CASSARDGANYGYTF. The CDR3 region has the DNA TGTGCCAGCAGTGCCCGGGACGGAGCTAACTATGGCTACACCTTC.

Of note for this clonotype: A read error may produce the germline difference seen at one junction end. V and J are TRBV10-3 and TRBJ1-1, with D unclear. The germline V gene encodes CDR1 ENHRY and CDR2 SYGVKD. This CDR3 has 11 amino acids. The CDR3, as DNA: TGTGCCATCAGTGAGGATACTGAAGCTCTCTTT. Its protein is CAISEDTEALF.

This clonotype appeared a few times. The junction differs from germline at one of its ends, possibly a read error. As DNA, the CDR3 is TGTGCCAGCAGTTTAGGGGACAGGGGAGGTGGCTACACCTTC. Its protein is CASSLGDRGGGYTF. J is TRBJ1-2 and V is TRBV10-2; TRBD1 matches at 10 bases. Germline assignment: CDR1 WSHSY and CDR2 SAAADI. CDR3 length: 14 amino acids.

This clonotype came up many times. This chain uses TRBV7-2 with TRBJ2-3; D possibly corresponds to TRBD1 (6 bases). The CDR3 is made up of 15 amino acids. Germline V gene lookup returns CDR1 SGHTA and CDR2 FQGNSA. Between the trimmed V and J ends, which lost 1 base and 5 bases, there was a span of 13 bases. The CDR3 loop is CASSLVYKGGDTQYF. CDR3 nucleotide sequence: TGTGCCAGCAGCTTAGTTTACAAAGGGGGAGATACGCAGTATTTT.

This clonotype appeared a few times. This chain links TRBV2 with TRBJ2-2; D might be TRBD1 or TRBD2, each matching 5 bases. V was clipped by 7 bases and J by 7 bases, with 25 bases between them. This CDR3 region has 17 residues. Per the germline V gene, CDR1 is SNHLY and CDR2 is FYNNEI. The CDR3 DNA is TGTGCCAGCATCGAGTCTCCGGGACCGTCGGGCATCGGGGAGCTGTTTTTT. It translates to CASIESPGPSGIGELFF.

The chain employs TRBV4-3 and TRBJ2-2; 7 bases align to TRBD2. CDR1 LGHNA and CDR2 YSLEER come from the germline V gene. The V gene end was trimmed by 0 bases and the J gene end by 1 base; junction bases not matched to a gene: 5. The length of the CDR3 is 17 residues. The CDR3 sequence: CASSQEAGVRNTGELFF. Written as DNA, the CDR3 is TGCGCCAGCAGCCAAGAGGCGGGAGTTCGGAACACCGGGGAGCTGTTTTTT.

The chain couples TRBV14 to TRBJ2-5; 7 nucleotides line up with TRBD1. This CDR3 spans 15 amino acids. Germline lookup yields CDR1 SGHDN and CDR2 FVKESK. Trimming removed 4 bases from V and 2 bases from J; junction bases left unmatched: 7. The CDR3 spells CASSPIPGQQETQYF. The CDR3 DNA sequence: TGTGCCAGCAGCCCCATCCCGGGACAGCAAGAGACCCAGTACTTC.

Here the CDR3 DNA reads TGTGCCAGCAGTGACGCCAGGGTATTCGGCTACACCTTC. It translates to CASSDARVFGYTF. The V gene is TRBV6-5, the J gene TRBJ1-2; D possibly corresponds to TRBD1 (5 bases). The ends were cut back, 5 bases at V and 8 bases at J, with 15 bases in the middle. Germline loops: CDR1 MNHEY, CDR2 SVGAGI. The CDR3 extends over 13 amino acids.